This T cell receptor beta chain is from a study of cytomegalovirus exposure and HLA in healthy donors. Generated by immunoSEQ multiplex PCR, the TCRdb table keeps only in-frame clones and is missing some. Seen here are about 64,000 clones, 85% to 95% observed once, and the top ten hold approximately 5.4%. Comments on this clone: Its matching antigen is unknown.

The study's findings and limits: High sensitivity and specificity were reportedly achieved when the classifier diagnosed cytomegalovirus status.

This CDR3 has 12 amino acids. CDR1 and CDR2 from the germline V gene are MDHEN and SYDVKM. Trimming cost V 6 bases and J 7 bases, with 13 bases left between them. The receptor was isolated from a young woman in good health and CMV-seropositive. The chain links TRBV28 to TRBJ2-7, with D perhaps TRBD1 (6 bases). Material for sequencing was PBMCs. The CDR3 DNA follows: TGTGCCAGCAGGAAAACAGGGTGGGAGCAGTACTTC. It is translated as CASRKTGWEQYF.